These T cell receptor beta chains were read from a single sample in a study of blood T cell repertoires in COVID-19. The assay was immunoSEQ multiplex PCR, and TCRdb's table has in-frame clones only and misses some. The sample lists approximately 210,000 clones, 90% to 95% occurring once. Specimen: peripheral blood. All receptors derive from a man younger than 40 with acute or convalescent COVID-19. The CDR3 runs from the conserved cysteine through the conserved F or W. Each record gives: V gene, CDR3 protein.

v_call: TRBV9; cdr3_aa: CASSTQAGQGYGYTF
v_call: TRBV9; cdr3_aa: CASSAGLAGEPQHF
v_call: TRBV19; cdr3_aa: CASSIRQGNQPQHF
v_call: TRBV12-5; cdr3_aa: CASGPGTVQSEDQHF
v_call: TRBV3-1/TRBV3-2; cdr3_aa: CASSQELAGGREQYF
v_call: TRBV3-1/TRBV3-2; cdr3_aa: CASSLLESGELFF
v_call: TRBV7-3; cdr3_aa: CASSFTPGVGEQFF
v_call: TRBV28; cdr3_aa: CASGSTGLGSYEQYF
v_call: TRBV6-2/TRBV6-3; cdr3_aa: CASSYGEDNQPQHF
v_call: TRBV27; cdr3_aa: CASSSSGRNTGELFF
v_call: TRBV5-1; cdr3_aa: CASSLTSGVYNEQFF
v_call: TRBV5-6; cdr3_aa: CASSSGSGGPYEQYF
v_call: TRBV28; cdr3_aa: CASKRDRGPYGYTF
v_call: TRBV2; cdr3_aa: CASSENTGEETQYF
v_call: TRBV19; cdr3_aa: CASSRAEQETQYF
v_call: TRBV12-3/TRBV12-4; cdr3_aa: CASSLDRGTEAFF
v_call: TRBV11-2; cdr3_aa: CASSLVAPGLLVETQYF
v_call: TRBV27; cdr3_aa: CASSSVGRDQHF
v_call: TRBV4-1; cdr3_aa: CASSQGPYKEQFF
v_call: TRBV11-3; cdr3_aa: CASSQGTSGSFYNEQFF
v_call: TRBV6-6; cdr3_aa: CASSYAKQGRSQPQHF
v_call: TRBV18; cdr3_aa: CASSPIFMNTEAFF
v_call: TRBV7-9; cdr3_aa: CASSFGTGGNEQFF
v_call: TRBV10-3; cdr3_aa: CAIKPGQGNSYEQYF
v_call: TRBV21-1; cdr3_aa: CASSNRRATSAFEQYF
v_call: TRBV30; cdr3_aa: CAWGKGLVSYNEQFF
v_call: TRBV4-2; cdr3_aa: CASSQGNLPRQPQHF
v_call: TRBV9; cdr3_aa: CASSVAPRGYNNEQFF
v_call: TRBV9; cdr3_aa: CASSPSGPSGPNTEAFF
v_call: TRBV19; cdr3_aa: CASSIFRAGHNEQFF
v_call: TRBV7-3; cdr3_aa: CASSLMGGQETQYF
v_call: TRBV10-3; cdr3_aa: CAISEGLAGGRGTDTQYF
v_call: TRBV30; cdr3_aa: CAWTRGGSAGNTIYF
v_call: TRBV6-1; cdr3_aa: CASSEAPLGGSETQYF
v_call: TRBV3-1/TRBV3-2; cdr3_aa: CASSQRGLAIYEQYF
v_call: TRBV30; cdr3_aa: CAWTRSRAGELFF
v_call: TRBV7-9; cdr3_aa: CASSLSRGGNTIYF
v_call: TRBV30; cdr3_aa: CAWSSGQWNTGELFF
v_call: TRBV10-3; cdr3_aa: CAIRGTSSTDTQYF
v_call: TRBV19; cdr3_aa: CATSPGGRYQETQYF
v_call: TRBV5-1; cdr3_aa: CASSFGDRPSTEAFF